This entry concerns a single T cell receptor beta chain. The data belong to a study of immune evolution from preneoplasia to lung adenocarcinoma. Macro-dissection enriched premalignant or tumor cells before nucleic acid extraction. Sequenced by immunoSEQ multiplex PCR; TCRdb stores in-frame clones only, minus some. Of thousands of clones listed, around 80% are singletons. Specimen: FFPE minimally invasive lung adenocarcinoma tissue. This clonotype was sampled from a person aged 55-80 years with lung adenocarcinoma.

The CDR3: CAWSPPRNTIYF. CDR3 bases: TGTGCCTGGAGTCCCCCCAGAAACACCATATATTTT. The chain combines TRBV30 with TRBJ1-3; D unresolved. Deletions cut 2 bases from V and 5 bases from J, with 7 bases between. There are 12 residues in the CDR3. In germline, CDR1 is GTSNPN, CDR2 SVGIG (reference sequence).